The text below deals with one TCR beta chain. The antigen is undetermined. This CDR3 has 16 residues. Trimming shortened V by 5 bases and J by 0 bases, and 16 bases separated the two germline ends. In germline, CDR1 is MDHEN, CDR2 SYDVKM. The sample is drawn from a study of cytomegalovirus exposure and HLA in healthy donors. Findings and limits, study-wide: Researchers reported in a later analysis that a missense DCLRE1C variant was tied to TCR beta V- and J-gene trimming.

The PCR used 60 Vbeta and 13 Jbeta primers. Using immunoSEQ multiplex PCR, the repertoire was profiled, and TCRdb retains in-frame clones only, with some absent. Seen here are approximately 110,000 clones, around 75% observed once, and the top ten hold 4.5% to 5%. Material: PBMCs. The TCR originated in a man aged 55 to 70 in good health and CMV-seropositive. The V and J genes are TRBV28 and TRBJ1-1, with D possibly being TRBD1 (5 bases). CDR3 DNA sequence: TGTGCCAGCAGTGAATCGTTCGACAGTATGAACACTGAAGCTTTCTTT. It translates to CASSESFDSMNTEAFF.